This T cell receptor beta chain was captured in a study of response to subunit inactivated influenza vaccine. Germline V gene data show CDR1 as SGHTA and CDR2 as FQGTGA. Trimming removed 3 bases from V and 7 bases from J; junction bases left unmatched: 4. The length of the CDR3 is 16 residues. Each CDR3 protein is one row after TCRdb ran MiXCR on the RT-PCR reads. The table lists 450,000 to 600,000 distinct CDR3 sequences, around 7.9% of them singletons. This clonotype has just a few counts. The sample in question was PBMCs from blood, obtained around 25 months after vaccination. The chain recombines TRBV7-3 with TRBJ2-2, with 14 bases that match TRBD2. The clonotype comes from a man aged 45 to 75 who received an inactivated influenza vaccine. CDR3: CASSLGLAGVHGELFF. CDR3 bases: TGTGCCAGCAGCTTGGGACTAGCGGGAGTTCACGGGGAGCTGTTTTTT.